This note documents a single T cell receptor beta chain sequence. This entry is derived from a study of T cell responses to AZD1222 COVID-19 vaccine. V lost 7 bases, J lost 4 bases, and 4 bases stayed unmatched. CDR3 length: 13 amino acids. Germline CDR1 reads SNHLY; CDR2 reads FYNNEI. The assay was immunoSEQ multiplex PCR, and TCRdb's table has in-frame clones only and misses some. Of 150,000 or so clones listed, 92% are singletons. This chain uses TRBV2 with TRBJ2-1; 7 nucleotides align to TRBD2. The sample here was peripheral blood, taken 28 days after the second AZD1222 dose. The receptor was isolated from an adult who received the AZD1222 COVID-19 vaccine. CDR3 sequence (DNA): TGTGCCAGCAAGGTGGGAGGGTACAATGAGCAGTTCTTC. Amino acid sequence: CASKVGGYNEQFF.